This T cell receptor (beta chain) originates from a study of control samples from healthy donors and cancer patients. Only in-frame clones appear in the TCRdb table, and some are missing; sequencing was by immunoSEQ multiplex PCR. The data hold under 450,000 clones, with 80% to 95% observed a single time. Germline V gives CDR1 SGHKS, CDR2 YYEKEE (reference sequence). This CDR3 contains 12 residues. V was cut by 5 bases and J by 5 bases, with 10 bases left in between. This clonotype was sampled from a man aged 35 to 55 with head and neck cancer. The chain joins TRBV5-5 to TRBJ1-1; no firm D call. Sequenced material: PBMCs. CDR3 DNA sequence: TGTGCCAGCAGGGGTGTAGGAACTGAAGCTTTCTTT. Translated: CASRGVGTEAFF.